Listed here are 21 T cell receptor beta chains from one sample, sequenced in a study of HIV-infected patients and healthy controls. 500 ng RNA was reverse transcribed with alpha and beta constant-region primers. Each of the alpha and beta chains got its own library through chain-specific third strand synthesis with indices. TCRdb reanalysed the 5' RACE reads using MiXCR and keeps one entry per CDR3 protein. Of under 20,000 distinct CDR3 sequences in the sample, roughly 8.9% were seen once. All unsorted peripheral T cells were captured because whole blood was used without fractionation. Sequencing was carried out using blood. Receptors were obtained from an adult in good health.

Sample share makes this clonotype medium-sized. DNA for the CDR3: TGTGCCAGCTCGTCGCGACAGGGGGCGAAGGAAAAACTGTTTTTT. Translating it yields CASSSRQGAKEKLFF. V is TRBV18 and J is TRBJ1-4; TRBD1 aligns across 10 bases. The CDR3 totals 15 residues. CDR1 is KGHSH and CDR2 is LQKENI in the germline V gene. V was clipped by 6 bases and J by 8 bases; unmatched bases: 9.

This clonotype was observed a few times. The chain joins TRBV18 to TRBJ1-5; D possibly corresponds to TRBD1 (6 bases). The germline gives CDR1 KGHSH, CDR2 LQKENI. The CDR3 consists of 15 residues. V dropped 0 bases and J dropped 4 bases, with 10 bases sitting between them. The CDR3 sequence is CASSPPGGGNQPQHF. In DNA form, the CDR3 reads TGTGCCAGCTCACCACCAGGAGGGGGGAATCAGCCCCAGCATTTT.

The chain combines TRBV15 with TRBJ2-7; TRBD2 matches at 13 bases. The CDR3 consists of 15 residues. From germline, CDR1 is LNHNV and CDR2 YYDKDF (reference sequence). Germline trimming cut 3 bases from V and 5 bases from J; bases unmatched to any gene: 4. CDR3 nucleotide sequence: TGTGCCACCAGCAGGGACGGACTAGCGGGAGACGAGCAGTACTTC. This codes for CATSRDGLAGDEQYF. Full variable domain (remainder filled in from reference TRBV15 and TRBJ2-7): DAMVIQNPRYQVTQFGKPVTLSCSQTLNHNVMYWYQQKSSQAPKLLFHYYDKDFNNEADTPDNFQSRRPNTSFCFLDIRSPGLGDTAMYLCATSRDGLAGDEQYFGPGTRLTVT.

This clonotype was seen ten or more times. The chain recombines TRBV7-2 with TRBJ2-7; the match to TRBD2 covers 13 bases. Looked up from germline, CDR1 is SGHTA and CDR2 is FQGNSA. This CDR3 comprises 15 residues. V shed 5 bases and J 4 bases; nucleotides not matched to a gene: 5. The DNA for the CDR3 is TGTGCCAGCAGCCTCGGGACTAGCGGGACATACGAGCAGTACTTC. It is translated as CASSLGTSGTYEQYF.

This clonotype appeared many times. This chain uses TRBV6-1 with TRBJ2-7; D remains unclear. Germline assignment: CDR1 MNHNS and CDR2 SASEGT. Trimming cost V 7 bases and J 2 bases, with 15 bases left between them. The CDR3 has 14 residues. The CDR3 nucleotides read TGTGCCAGCACCAGGCCCGGCCGCCCCTACGAGCAGTACTTC. Protein: CASTRPGRPYEQYF.

This clonotype was detected ten times or more. The chain carries TRBV6-2 or TRBV6-3 and TRBJ1-1, with D perhaps matching TRBD1 (5 bases). V lost 8 bases to trimming and J lost 3 bases, with 16 bases between them. CDR1 and CDR2 (germline): MNHEY, SVGEGT. CDR3 length: 14 residues. CDR3 DNA: TGTGCCAGCCGTACAGGATGGAGGGACACTGAAGCTTTCTTT. Translation gives CASRTGWRDTEAFF.

This clonotype was seen a handful of times. The chain employs TRBV6-5 and TRBJ1-4; 11 bases align to TRBD1. The V gene end was trimmed by 7 bases and the J gene end by 10 bases; junction bases not matched to a gene: 8. From germline, CDR1 is MNHEY and CDR2 SVGAGI. CDR3 length: 14 amino acids. CDR3 DNA: TGTGCCAGCACCGCGCGGACAGGGGGCGGAAAACTGTTTTTT. Translated, it gives CASTARTGGGKLFF.

This clonotype was detected once. A read error is possible here, since a much larger clone lies one base away. V is TRBV20-1 and J is TRBJ1-4; D perhaps matches TRBD1 (5 bases). The germline V gene has CDR1 DFQATT and CDR2 SNEGSKA (reference sequence). CDR3 size: 15 residues. V gave up 2 bases and J gave up 4 bases, with 14 bases separating them. The CDR3 here is CSARPSTDNNEKLFF. The CDR3 DNA reads TGCAGTGCTAGACCCTCGACAGATAATAATGAAAAACTGTTTTTT.

By its share, this clonotype is medium-sized. V usage is TRBV20-1 and J usage is TRBJ1-3; D call uncertain. This CDR3 region has 14 residues. Germline V gene lookup returns CDR1 DFQATT and CDR2 SNEGSKA (reference sequence). V was clipped by 4 bases and J by 0 bases, with 10 bases between them. CDR3 sequence: CSATKQFSGNTIYF. In DNA, the CDR3 is TGCAGTGCTACCAAGCAGTTCTCTGGAAACACCATATATTTT.

This clonotype is classed as medium-sized (0.01 to 0.1%). The gene calls are TRBV6-1 and TRBJ2-5; 7 nucleotides agree with TRBD1. The CDR3 is 15 residues long. CDR1 is MNHNS, CDR2 SASEGT, per germline. V was pared by 1 base and J by 2 bases, with 4 bases of the junction left unmatched. The DNA for the CDR3 is TGTGCCAGCAGTGAAGTTTCGGGACAGCAAGAGACCCAGTACTTC. This encodes CASSEVSGQQETQYF.

This clonotype came up many times. The junction departs from the called germline gene at one end, perhaps through a read error. The rearrangement uses TRBV6-2 or TRBV6-3 and TRBJ2-7; 9 nucleotides agree with TRBD2. The CDR3 runs to 16 residues. Germline V gives CDR1 MNHEY, CDR2 SVGEGT. CDR3 DNA sequence: TGTGCCAGCAGCGATGGGATCTCAGCGGGAGGCAGGTCTGGGAACTTC. Protein sequence: CASSDGISAGGRSGNF.

In its sample, this clonotype was seen many times. The genes are TRBV6-6 and TRBJ2-7, with TRBD1 as a possible D gene (5 bases). Trimming shortened V by 6 bases and J by 3 bases, and 9 bases separated the two germline ends. The CDR3 has 12 amino acids. Germline CDR1 reads MNHNY; CDR2 reads SVGAGI (reference sequence). Here the CDR3 DNA reads TGTGCCAGCAGGCCCGACAGCTACGAGCAGTACTTC. Amino acid sequence: CASRPDSYEQYF.

V and J are TRBV7-2 and TRBJ1-1, with 7 bases identical to TRBD1. Germline V gives CDR1 SGHTA, CDR2 FQGNSA. V shed 5 bases, J shed 10 bases, and the junction held 4 bases outside the gene matches. There are 11 residues in the CDR3. CDR3 sequence: CASSEGALAFF. The CDR3 region has the DNA TGTGCCAGCAGCGAGGGGGCTCTAGCTTTCTTT.

The chain couples TRBV19 to TRBJ1-5, with no clear D. Trimming shortened V by 7 bases and J by 3 bases, and 13 bases separated the two germline ends. CDR1 is LNHDA, CDR2 SQIVND, per germline (reference sequence). This CDR3 is 14 amino acids long. CDR3 protein: CASMVGSPNQPQHF. In nucleotides, the CDR3 is TGTGCCAGTATGGTGGGTTCCCCCAATCAGCCCCAGCATTTT. The variable domain in full, with the rest retrieved from reference TRBV19 and TRBJ1-5, is DGGITQSPKYLFRKEGQNVTLSCEQNLNHDAMYWYRQDPGQGLRLIYYSQIVNDFQKGDIAEGYSVSREKKESFPLTVTSAQKNPTAFYLCASMVGSPNQPQHFGDGTRLSIL.

This clonotype came up many times. The V call is TRBV6-2 or TRBV6-3, the J call TRBJ1-5; TRBD1 matches at 7 bases. Losses at the gene ends were 5 bases for V and 2 bases for J; bases not matched to a gene: 9. Germline V gene data show CDR1 as MNHEY and CDR2 as SVGEGT. CDR3 size: 16 residues. CDR3 protein: CASSPNRGQGNQPQHF. Here the CDR3 DNA reads TGTGCCAGCAGTCCAAACCGAGGACAGGGCAATCAGCCCCAGCATTTT.

The V gene is TRBV7-2, the J gene TRBJ2-3; no firm D call. There are 16 residues in the CDR3. V was trimmed by 0 bases and J by 1 base, leaving 11 bases between them. Germline V gene data show CDR1 as SGHTA and CDR2 as FQGNSA. CDR3 sequence: CASSLAWGTGTDTQYF. The CDR3 DNA reads TGTGCCAGCAGCTTAGCGTGGGGAACGGGCACAGATACGCAGTATTTT.

At least ten counts were recorded for this clonotype. This sequence joins TRBV15 and TRBJ1-1; no clear D. The germline V and J ends were trimmed by 1 base and 0 bases, with 6 bases remaining between them. The CDR3 has 14 residues. From germline, CDR1 is LNHNV and CDR2 YYDKDF (reference sequence). Here the CDR3 DNA reads TGTGCCACCAGCAGAGTTGGGGTGAACACTGAAGCTTTCTTT. It is translated as CATSRVGVNTEAFF. Full variable domain (missing parts from reference TRBV15 and TRBJ1-1): DAMVIQNPRYQVTQFGKPVTLSCSQTLNHNVMYWYQQKSSQAPKLLFHYYDKDFNNEADTPDNFQSRRPNTSFCFLDIRSPGLGDTAMYLCATSRVGVNTEAFFGQGTRLTVV.

This clonotype has at least ten counts. The DNA of the CDR3 is TGTGCCAGCAGCTTAGCCGCAGGTCTGAACACTGAAGCTTTCTTT. Encoded protein: CASSLAAGLNTEAFF. This chain connects TRBV7-2 to TRBJ1-1; D not certain. Trimming stripped 0 bases from V and 0 bases from J, with 8 bases between. Germline V gene sequence: CDR1 SGHTA, CDR2 FQGNSA. The CDR3 has 15 residues.

This clonotype was counted ten times or more. The chain links TRBV14 to TRBJ2-1, with D perhaps TRBD1 (5 bases). CDR1 and CDR2 (germline): SGHDN, FVKESK. Trimming left V 4 bases short and J 0 bases short, with 7 bases between. This CDR3 region has 14 residues. CDR3 region: CASSRTSSYNEQFF. The CDR3 bases are TGTGCCAGCAGCCGGACAAGCTCCTACAATGAGCAGTTCTTC.

In its sample, this clonotype was seen many times. The gene calls are TRBV9 and TRBJ1-5, with 7 bases matching TRBD1. Germline CDR1 is SGDLS and CDR2 is YYNGEE. This CDR3 spans 14 amino acids. The J segment lost 5 bases and the V segment lost 3 bases, leaving 5 bases of the junction unmatched. The CDR3 is CASSEGQRYQPQHF. DNA for the CDR3: TGTGCCAGCAGCGAGGGACAGCGCTATCAGCCCCAGCATTTT.

This clonotype was recorded at least ten times. The chain recombines TRBV18 with TRBJ2-4, with D perhaps TRBD1 (6 bases). Germline V lookup: CDR1 KGHSH, CDR2 LQKENI. The CDR3 has 16 amino acids. V was shortened by 5 bases and J by 4 bases, with 18 bases between the two germline ends. In nucleotides, the CDR3 is TGTGCCAGCTCATCCAGACAGGACTCTTTGAAAAACATTCAGTACTTC. Protein: CASSSRQDSLKNIQYF.